Listed below are T cell receptor beta chains from one sample, sequenced in a study. MiXCR, applied by TCRdb to the 5' RACE reads, yields one record per CDR3 protein. The sample shows roughly 57,000 distinct CDR3 sequences, under 25% of them seen only once. The source material was tumor-infiltrating Tregs sorted from the breast tumor. Every receptor here comes from a female donor with breast cancer. CDR3s include the opening cysteine and the closing phenylalanine or tryptophan. The D gene is left open where the match is weak. The size field is filled for only some rows; it gives once, few, many or a size class.

D gene,V gene,J gene,clone size,CDR3 protein,CDR3 DNA
TRBD2,TRBV7-9,TRBJ2-1,many,CASSLGGSSGNDEQFF,TGTGCCAGCAGCTTAGGTGGGTCTAGCGGGAACGATGAGCAGTTCTTC
-,TRBV5-4,TRBJ2-1,-,CASSMDGATGNEQFF,TGTGCCAGCAGCATGGACGGGGCCACGGGTAATGAGCAGTTCTTC
-,TRBV20-1,TRBJ2-7,few,CSARDRAGQTYEQYF,TGCAGTGCTAGAGATAGGGCGGGGCAGACCTACGAGCAGTACTTC
TRBD1,TRBV6-6,TRBJ1-4,-,CASSTGQDEKLFF,TGTGCCAGCAGTACGGGACAGGATGAAAAACTGTTTTTT
TRBD2,TRBV2,TRBJ2-7,few,CASRGLNYEQYF,TGTGCCAGCAGGGGACTAAACTACGAGCAGTACTTC
TRBD1,TRBV5-1,TRBJ2-1,few,CASSPPGTGGGDEQFF,TGCGCCAGCAGCCCTCCTGGGACAGGGGGCGGGGATGAGCAGTTCTTC
-,TRBV28,TRBJ1-3,-,CASSLAMAGGFGNTIYF,TGTGCCAGCAGCCTTGCTATGGCAGGAGGTTTCGGAAACACCATATATTTT
-,TRBV7-8,TRBJ1-2,-,CASSLIRDTDYGYTF,TGTGCCAGCAGCTTAATAAGGGACACAGACTATGGCTACACCTTC
-,TRBV20-1,TRBJ1-2,many,CSALQGRDGYTF,TGCAGTGCTCTCCAGGGGAGGGATGGCTACACCTTC
-,TRBV7-9,TRBJ1-6,-,CASSLEGYNSPLHF,TGTGCCAGCAGCTTAGAAGGGTATAATTCACCCCTCCACTTT
TRBD1,TRBV5-1,TRBJ2-7,medium-sized,CASSPRQGAGSYEQYF,TGCGCCAGCAGTCCTAGACAGGGCGCTGGGTCCTACGAGCAGTACTTC
-,TRBV28,TRBJ1-5,-,CASSLPGGAGGGQHF,TGTGCCAGCAGTTTACCCGGGGGGGCGGGAGGCGGCCAGCATTTT
-,TRBV5-6,TRBJ2-5,-,CASSLAAGRGDPQYF,TGTGCCAGCAGCTTGGCGGCCGGGCGTGGGGACCCCCAGTACTTC
-,TRBV4-1,TRBJ1-6,few,CASSQVPPGHSPLHF,TGCGCCAGCAGCCAAGTCCCCCCGGGCCATTCACCCCTCCACTTT
TRBD1,TRBV29-1,TRBJ2-7,medium-sized,CSVVSGTGAYEQYF,TGCAGCGTTGTCTCCGGGACAGGGGCCTACGAGCAGTACTTC
-,TRBV4-3,TRBJ2-7,few,CASSQDSKGTYEQYF,TGCGCCAGCAGCCAAGACTCGAAGGGCACCTACGAGCAGTACTTC
TRBD2,TRBV7-9,TRBJ2-2,-,CASSSRAGGPFSGELFF,TGTGCCAGCAGCTCACGGGCGGGAGGGCCGTTCTCCGGGGAGCTGTTTTTT
TRBD2,TRBV24-1,TRBJ2-1,-,CASGTSGYNEQFF,TGTGCCAGTGGGACTAGCGGGTACAATGAGCAGTTCTTC
-,TRBV20-1,TRBJ2-5,-,CSARADTQETQYF,TGCAGTGCTAGAGCGGACACCCAAGAGACCCAGTACTTC
-,TRBV20-1,TRBJ1-4,few,CSSFWATNEKLFF,TGCAGCTCCTTCTGGGCAACTAATGAAAAACTGTTTTTT
TRBD1,TRBV6-2/TRBV6-3,TRBJ2-1,many,CASGWTGHEQFF,TGTGCCAGCGGCTGGACAGGCCATGAGCAGTTCTTC
-,TRBV10-1,TRBJ1-2,many,CASSESQGIDGYTF,TGCGCCAGCAGTGAGTCGCAAGGGATCGATGGCTACACCTTC
TRBD2,TRBV7-2,TRBJ2-7,many,CASSLARGLVKGYHEQYF,TGTGCCAGCAGCTTAGCGCGGGGACTAGTGAAGGGTTACCACGAGCAGTACTTC
TRBD2,TRBV7-9,TRBJ2-1,-,CASSLALAVRGKQFF,TGTGCCAGCAGCTTAGCGCTAGCGGTTCGAGGGAAGCAGTTCTTC
-,TRBV6-5,TRBJ1-2,few,CASSPASGDGGGYTF,TGTGCCAGCAGTCCAGCAAGTGGGGACGGAGGGGGCTACACCTTC
TRBD1,TRBV24-1,TRBJ2-3,-,CATSSRGLRTDTQYF,TGTGCCACCTCGTCTAGGGGGCTGCGCACAGATACGCAGTATTTT
TRBD2,TRBV7-9,TRBJ2-1,-,CASSPLIAGSTDTQFF,TGTGCCAGCAGCCCCCTGATAGCGGGATCCACAGATACGCAGTTCTTC
-,TRBV20-1,TRBJ2-3,few,CSGRDEKTDTQYF,TGCAGTGGGAGGGACGAAAAAACAGATACGCAGTATTTT
TRBD2,TRBV7-8,TRBJ2-3,many,CASSGLAYTDTQYF,TGTGCCAGCAGTGGACTAGCTTACACAGATACGCAGTATTTT
-,TRBV18,TRBJ2-3,many,CASSILTGPTDTQYF,TGTGCCAGCTCCATCTTGACAGGACCCACAGATACGCAGTATTTT
-,TRBV6-6,TRBJ2-5,-,CASNPGPLETQYF,TGTGCCAGCAATCCGGGCCCGCTCGAGACCCAGTACTTC
-,TRBV6-5,TRBJ1-1,medium-sized,CASSAGTNEAFF,TGTGCCAGCAGCGCCGGGACGAATGAAGCTTTCTTT
-,TRBV3-1,TRBJ1-2,many,CASSPGGRHTF,TGTGCCAGCAGCCCGGGGGGCCGCCACACCTTC
-,TRBV7-9,TRBJ1-2,many,CASSPTGGGQIYGYTF,TGTGCCAGCAGCCCGACCGGCGGAGGACAGATATATGGCTACACCTTC
-,TRBV9,TRBJ2-5,-,CASSVGGQQETQYF,TGTGCCAGCAGCGTAGGAGGACAACAAGAGACCCAGTACTTC
-,TRBV5-6,TRBJ1-6,few,CASSPLGGSRLNSPLHF,TGTGCCAGCAGCCCCTTAGGGGGTTCGCGTCTCAATTCACCCCTCCACTTT
-,TRBV20-1,TRBJ1-1,-,CSAPGRRNTEAFF,TGCAGTGCACCGGGACGGAGGAACACTGAAGCTTTCTTT
-,TRBV20-1,TRBJ1-2,few,CSARESGGNYGYTF,TGCAGTGCTAGAGAGTCCGGGGGGAACTATGGCTACACCTTC
TRBD2,TRBV2,TRBJ2-1,-,CASSELTSGDLNEQFF,TGTGCCAGCAGTGAATTGACTAGCGGGGACTTAAATGAGCAGTTCTTC
TRBD2,TRBV28,TRBJ2-5,few,CASSPGGVQETQYF,TGTGCCAGCAGTCCGGGGGGGGTCCAAGAGACCCAGTACTTC
TRBD2,TRBV4-1,TRBJ2-7,-,CASSHPPGGSYEQYF,TGCGCCAGCAGCCATCCCCCGGGAGGGTCGTACGAGCAGTACTTC